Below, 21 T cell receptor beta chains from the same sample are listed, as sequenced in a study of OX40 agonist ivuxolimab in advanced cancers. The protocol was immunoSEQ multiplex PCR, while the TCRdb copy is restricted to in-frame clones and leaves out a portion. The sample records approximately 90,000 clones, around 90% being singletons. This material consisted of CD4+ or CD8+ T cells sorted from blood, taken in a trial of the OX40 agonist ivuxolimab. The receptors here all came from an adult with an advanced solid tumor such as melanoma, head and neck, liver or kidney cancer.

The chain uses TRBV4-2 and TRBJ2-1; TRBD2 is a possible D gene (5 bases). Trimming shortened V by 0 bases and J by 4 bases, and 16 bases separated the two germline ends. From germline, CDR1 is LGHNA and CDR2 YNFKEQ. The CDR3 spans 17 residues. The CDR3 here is CASSQEREGWGYNEQFF. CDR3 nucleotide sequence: TGTGCCAGCAGCCAAGAGAGGGAAGGCTGGGGTTACAATGAGCAGTTCTTC.

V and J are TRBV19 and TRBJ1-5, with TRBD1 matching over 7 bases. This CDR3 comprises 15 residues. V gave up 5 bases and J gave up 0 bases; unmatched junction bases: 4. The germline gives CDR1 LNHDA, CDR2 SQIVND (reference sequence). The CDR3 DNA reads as TGTGCCAGTAGTCGACAGGGTGATAGCAATCAGCCCCAGCATTTT. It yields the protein CASSRQGDSNQPQHF.

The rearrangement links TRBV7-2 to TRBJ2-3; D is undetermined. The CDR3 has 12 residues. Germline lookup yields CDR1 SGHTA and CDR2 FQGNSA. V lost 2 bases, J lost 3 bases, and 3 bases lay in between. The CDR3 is CASSLMTDTQYF. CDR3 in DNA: TGTGCCAGCAGCTTAATGACAGATACGCAGTATTTT.

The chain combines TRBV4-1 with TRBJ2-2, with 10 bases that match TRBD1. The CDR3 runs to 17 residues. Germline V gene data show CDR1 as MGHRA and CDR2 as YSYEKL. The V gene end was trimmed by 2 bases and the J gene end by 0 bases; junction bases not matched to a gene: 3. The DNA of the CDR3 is TGCGCCAGCAGCCAAAGGACAGGGGGTTCGAACACCGGGGAGCTGTTTTTT. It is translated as CASSQRTGGSNTGELFF.

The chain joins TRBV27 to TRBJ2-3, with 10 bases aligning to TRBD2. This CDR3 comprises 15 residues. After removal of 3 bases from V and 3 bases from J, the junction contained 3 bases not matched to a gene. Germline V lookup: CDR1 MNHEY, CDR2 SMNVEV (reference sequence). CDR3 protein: CASSFRSGRTDTQYF. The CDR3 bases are TGTGCCAGCAGTTTTCGTAGCGGGAGGACAGATACGCAGTATTTT.

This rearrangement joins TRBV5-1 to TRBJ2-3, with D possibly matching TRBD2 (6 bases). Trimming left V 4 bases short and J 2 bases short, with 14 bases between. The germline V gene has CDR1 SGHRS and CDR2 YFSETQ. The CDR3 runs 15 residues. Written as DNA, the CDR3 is TGCGCCAGCAGCCCTCCGGAGGGGCACACAGATACGCAGTATTTT. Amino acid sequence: CASSPPEGHTDTQYF.

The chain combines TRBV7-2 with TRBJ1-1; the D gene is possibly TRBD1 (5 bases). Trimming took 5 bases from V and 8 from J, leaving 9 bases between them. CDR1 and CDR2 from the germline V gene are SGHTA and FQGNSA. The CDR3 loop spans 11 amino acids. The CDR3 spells CASSRDREAFF. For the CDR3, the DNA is TGTGCCAGCAGCCGAGACAGAGAAGCTTTCTTT.

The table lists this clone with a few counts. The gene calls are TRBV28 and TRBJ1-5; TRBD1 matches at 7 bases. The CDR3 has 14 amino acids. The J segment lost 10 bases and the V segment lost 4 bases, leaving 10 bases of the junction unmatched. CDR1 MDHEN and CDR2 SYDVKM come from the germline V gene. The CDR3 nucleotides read TGTGCCAGCAGTTCCGGACAGGCCCGTCGCCCCCAGCATTTT. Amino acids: CASSSGQARRPQHF.

CDR3: CASSVEGGHYTF. CDR3 in DNA: TGTGCCAGCAGCGTAGAAGGGGGCCACTACACCTTC. V is TRBV9 and J is TRBJ1-2, with 7 bases identical to TRBD1. Trimming at V came to 0 bases and at J to 10 bases, leaving 3 bases not matched to a gene. The CDR3 contains 12 residues. Germline V gene lookup returns CDR1 SGDLS and CDR2 YYNGEE.

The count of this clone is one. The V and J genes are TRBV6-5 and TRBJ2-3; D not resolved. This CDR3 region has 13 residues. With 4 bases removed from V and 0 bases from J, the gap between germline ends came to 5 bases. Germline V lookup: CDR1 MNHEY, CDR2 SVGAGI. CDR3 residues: CASSSHSTDTQYF. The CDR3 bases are TGTGCCAGCAGTTCACACAGCACAGATACGCAGTATTTT.

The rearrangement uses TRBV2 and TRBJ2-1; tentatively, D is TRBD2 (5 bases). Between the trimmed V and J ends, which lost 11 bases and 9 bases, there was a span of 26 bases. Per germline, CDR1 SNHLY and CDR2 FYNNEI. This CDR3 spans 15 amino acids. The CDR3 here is CAGRPRTGWDSEQFF. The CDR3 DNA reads TGTGCCGGCCGGCCCCGGACGGGGTGGGATTCTGAGCAGTTCTTC.

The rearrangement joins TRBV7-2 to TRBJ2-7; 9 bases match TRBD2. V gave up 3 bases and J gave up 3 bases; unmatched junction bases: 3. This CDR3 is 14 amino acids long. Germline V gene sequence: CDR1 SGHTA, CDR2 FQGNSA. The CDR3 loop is CASSFGTSSYEQYF. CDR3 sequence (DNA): TGTGCCAGCAGCTTTGGGACTAGCAGCTACGAGCAGTACTTC.

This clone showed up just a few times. The CDR3 reads CASSQVSFTGVGNEQFF. The CDR3 DNA reads as TGTGCCAGCAGCCAAGTATCGTTTACAGGGGTGGGGAATGAGCAGTTCTTC. The chain employs TRBV4-2 and TRBJ2-1; TRBD1 matches 7 bases. Germline lookup yields CDR1 LGHNA and CDR2 YNFKEQ. This CDR3 spans 17 amino acids. V shed 1 base, J shed 7 bases, and the junction held 13 bases outside the gene matches.

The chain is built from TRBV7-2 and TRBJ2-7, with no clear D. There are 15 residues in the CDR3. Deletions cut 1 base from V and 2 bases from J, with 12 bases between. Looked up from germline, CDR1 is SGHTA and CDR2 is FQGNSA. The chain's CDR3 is CASSLVGGTTYEQYF. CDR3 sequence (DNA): TGTGCCAGCAGCTTAGTTGGCGGAACAACCTACGAGCAGTACTTC.

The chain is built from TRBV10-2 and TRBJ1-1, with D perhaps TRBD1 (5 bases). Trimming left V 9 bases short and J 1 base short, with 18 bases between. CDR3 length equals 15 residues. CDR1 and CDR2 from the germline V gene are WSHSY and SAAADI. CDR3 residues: CASAPRGRGNTEAFF. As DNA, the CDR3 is TGCGCCAGTGCCCCGCGAGGGAGGGGGAACACTGAAGCTTTCTTT.

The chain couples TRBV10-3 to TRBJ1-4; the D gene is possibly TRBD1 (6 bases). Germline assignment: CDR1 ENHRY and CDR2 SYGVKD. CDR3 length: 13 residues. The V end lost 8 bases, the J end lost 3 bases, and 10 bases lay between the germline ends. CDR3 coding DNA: TGTGCCATCTCGGACAGCCCTAATGAAAAACTGTTTTTT. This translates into CAISDSPNEKLFF.

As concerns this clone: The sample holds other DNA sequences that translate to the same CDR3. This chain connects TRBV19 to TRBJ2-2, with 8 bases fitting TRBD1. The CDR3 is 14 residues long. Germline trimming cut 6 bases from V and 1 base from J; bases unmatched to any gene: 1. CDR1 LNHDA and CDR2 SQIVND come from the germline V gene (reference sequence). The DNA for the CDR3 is TGTGCCAGTAGCGGACAGGGGAACACCGGGGAGCTGTTTTTT. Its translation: CASSGQGNTGELFF.

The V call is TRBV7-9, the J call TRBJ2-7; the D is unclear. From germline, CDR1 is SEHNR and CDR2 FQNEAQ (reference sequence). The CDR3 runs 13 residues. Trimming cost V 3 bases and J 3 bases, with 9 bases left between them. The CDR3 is CASSFDSGYEQYF. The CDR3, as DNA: TGTGCCAGCAGCTTTGATTCGGGCTACGAGCAGTACTTC.

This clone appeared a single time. In DNA, the CDR3 is TGTGCCATCAGTGGGGACGTCACAGATACGCAGTATTTT. Residues: CAISGDVTDTQYF. The chain joins TRBV10-3 to TRBJ2-3, with D perhaps given as TRBD1 or TRBD2 (5 bases each). The CDR3 has 13 amino acids. Trimming took 4 bases from V and 2 from J, leaving 7 bases between them. The germline CDR1 and CDR2 sequences are ENHRY and SYGVKD.

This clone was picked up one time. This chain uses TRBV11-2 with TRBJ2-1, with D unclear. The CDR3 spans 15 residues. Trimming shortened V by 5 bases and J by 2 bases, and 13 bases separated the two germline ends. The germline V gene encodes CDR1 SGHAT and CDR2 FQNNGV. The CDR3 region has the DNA TGTGCCAGCAGCCCAAGTGTAGGAACCTACAATGAGCAGTTCTTC. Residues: CASSPSVGTYNEQFF.

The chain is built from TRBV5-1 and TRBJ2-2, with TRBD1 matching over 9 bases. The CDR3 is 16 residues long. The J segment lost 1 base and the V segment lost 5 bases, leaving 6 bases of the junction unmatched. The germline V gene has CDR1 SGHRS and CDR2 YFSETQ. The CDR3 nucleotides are TGCGCCAGCAGTGCGGCGGGACAGGGGAACACCGGGGAGCTGTTTTTT. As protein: CASSAAGQGNTGELFF.